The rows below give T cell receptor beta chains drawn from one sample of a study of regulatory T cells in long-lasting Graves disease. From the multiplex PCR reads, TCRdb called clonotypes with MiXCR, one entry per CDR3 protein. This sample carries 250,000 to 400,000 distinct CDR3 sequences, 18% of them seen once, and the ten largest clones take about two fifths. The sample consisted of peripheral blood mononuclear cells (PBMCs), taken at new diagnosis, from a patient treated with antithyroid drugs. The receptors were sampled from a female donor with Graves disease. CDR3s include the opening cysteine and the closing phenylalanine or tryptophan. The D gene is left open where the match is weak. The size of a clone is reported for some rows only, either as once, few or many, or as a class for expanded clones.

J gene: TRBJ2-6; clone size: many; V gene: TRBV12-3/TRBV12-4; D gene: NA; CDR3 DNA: TGTGCCAGCAGTTCCCGGGGGGCCAACGTCCTGACTTTC; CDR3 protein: CASSSRGANVLTF
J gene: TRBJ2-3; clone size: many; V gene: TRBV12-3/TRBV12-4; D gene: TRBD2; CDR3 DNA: TGTGCCAGCAGTTTCGTAGCGGGAGGAACAGATACGCAGTATTTT; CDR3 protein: CASSFVAGGTDTQYF
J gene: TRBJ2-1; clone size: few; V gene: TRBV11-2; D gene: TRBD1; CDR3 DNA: TGTGCCAGCAGCTTGGGACAGGCCCTTCACTCCTACAATGAGCAGTTCTTC; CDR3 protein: CASSLGQALHSYNEQFF
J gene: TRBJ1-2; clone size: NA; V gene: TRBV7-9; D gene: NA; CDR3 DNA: TGTGCCAGCAGCTTATCCGCGGGGCCGAGGAAGAACTATGGCTACACCTTC; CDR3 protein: CASSLSAGPRKNYGYTF
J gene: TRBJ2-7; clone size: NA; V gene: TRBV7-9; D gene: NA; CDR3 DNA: TGTGCCAGCAGCCCCCCCCCGTGGGGGTACGAGCAGTACTTC; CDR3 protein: CASSPPPWGYEQYF
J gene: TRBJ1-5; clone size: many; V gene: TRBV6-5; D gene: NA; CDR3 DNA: TGTGCCAGCAGTTACTCGACCGGCTCTCGCTCCAGCAATCAGCCCCAGCATTTT; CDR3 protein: CASSYSTGSRSSNQPQHF
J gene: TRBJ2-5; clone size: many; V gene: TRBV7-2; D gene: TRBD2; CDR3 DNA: TGTGCCAGCAGCTACACTAGCGGGCGGGGGACCCAGTACTTC; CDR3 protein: CASSYTSGRGTQYF
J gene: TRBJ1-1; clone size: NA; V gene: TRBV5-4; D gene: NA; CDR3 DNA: TGTGCCAGCAGCTTGGAACCAATGGGCACTGAAGCTTTCTTT; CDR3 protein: CASSLEPMGTEAFF
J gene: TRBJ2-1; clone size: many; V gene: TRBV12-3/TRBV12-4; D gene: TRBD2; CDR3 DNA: TGTGCCAGCAGTTTAGCGGGAGGGCCGTCTGAGAATGAGCAGTTCTTC; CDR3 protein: CASSLAGGPSENEQFF
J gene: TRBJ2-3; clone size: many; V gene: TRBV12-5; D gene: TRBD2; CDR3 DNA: TGTGCTAGTGGACCTAGCGGAGGAGATACGCAGTATTTT; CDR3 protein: CASGPSGGDTQYF
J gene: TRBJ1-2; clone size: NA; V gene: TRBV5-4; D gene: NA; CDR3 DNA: TGTGCCAGCAGCCCACCGAGAATCGGCTATGGCTACACCTTC; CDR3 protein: CASSPPRIGYGYTF
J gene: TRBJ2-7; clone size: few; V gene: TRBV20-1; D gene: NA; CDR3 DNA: TGCAGTGCTAGACTCGGATCTTCCCACGAGCAGTACTTC; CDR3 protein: CSARLGSSHEQYF
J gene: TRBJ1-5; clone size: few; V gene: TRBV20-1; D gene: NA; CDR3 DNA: TGCAGTGCTAGCAGGGGTCAGGAACAGCCCCAGCATTTT; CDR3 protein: CSASRGQEQPQHF
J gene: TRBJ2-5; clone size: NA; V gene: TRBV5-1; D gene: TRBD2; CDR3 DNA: TGCGCCAGCAGCTTGGCTACTAGCGGGGGAATTACCGAAGAGACCCAGTACTTC; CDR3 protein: CASSLATSGGITEETQYF
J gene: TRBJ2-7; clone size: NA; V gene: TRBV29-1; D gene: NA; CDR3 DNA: TGCAGCGTTGCATTACAAAGGGGGGCCTACGAGCAGTACTTC; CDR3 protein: CSVALQRGAYEQYF
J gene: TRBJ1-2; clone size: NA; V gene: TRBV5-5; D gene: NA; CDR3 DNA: TGTGCCAGCAGCTTGTCGGGTCGACAGTCAAACTATGGCTACACCTTC; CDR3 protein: CASSLSGRQSNYGYTF
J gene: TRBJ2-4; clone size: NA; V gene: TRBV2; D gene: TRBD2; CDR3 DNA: TGTGCCAGCAGAGGGGTCGCGGGAGGGAGCGAAAACATTCAGTACTTC; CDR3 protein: CASRGVAGGSENIQYF